This paragraph covers one TCR beta chain sequence. These data are taken from a study of cytomegalovirus exposure and HLA in healthy donors. PCR amplification relied on 60 Vbeta primers (plus 13 Jbeta primers). Only in-frame clones appear in the TCRdb table, and some are missing; sequencing was by immunoSEQ multiplex PCR. Here the sample spans around 140,000 clones, more than 60% being singletons. CDR1 is MNHNS and CDR2 is SASEGT in the germline V gene. The trim removed 1 base at V and 3 bases at J, leaving 4 bases unmatched. CDR3 length: 15 residues. The sample was PBMCs. This chain uses TRBV6-1 with TRBJ2-7; 9 bases map to TRBD2. This TCR was sampled from a man aged 35 to 55 in good health and CMV-seropositive. This CDR3 is CASSEEPSGIYEQYF. CDR3 DNA sequence: TGTGCCAGCAGTGAAGAGCCTAGCGGGATCTACGAGCAGTACTTC.